This passage covers 30 T cell receptor beta chains from one sample sequenced in a study of OX40 agonist ivuxolimab in advanced cancers. Sequencing used immunoSEQ multiplex PCR; TCRdb keeps in-frame clones, though not all of them. This table has fewer than 85,000 clones, 70% to 90% appearing once. Sequenced material: CD4+ or CD8+ T cells sorted from blood, taken in a trial of the OX40 agonist ivuxolimab. The source is an adult with an advanced solid tumor such as melanoma, head and neck, liver or kidney cancer.

V and J are TRBV7-3 and TRBJ2-5; a weak D match, TRBD1 (6 bases). Germline assignment: CDR1 SGHTA and CDR2 FQGTGA. The CDR3 totals 14 residues. Trimming removed 4 bases at V and 5 bases at J, with 14 bases between. CDR3 nucleotides: TGTGCCAGCAGCTCAAGCTGGGGGCATGAGACCCAGTACTTC. Residues: CASSSSWGHETQYF.

V and J are TRBV7-9 and TRBJ2-7; 16 bases line up with TRBD2. Germline V CDR1 and CDR2: SEHNR, FQNEAQ (reference sequence). Trimming took 5 bases from V and 6 from J; bases not matched to a gene: 16. The CDR3 length is 19 residues. This CDR3 reads CASSQGLAGGPPSLGEQYF. In nucleotides, the CDR3 is TGTGCCAGCAGCCAGGGACTAGCGGGGGGGCCCCCTAGTCTAGGCGAGCAGTACTTC.

The chain combines TRBV28 with TRBJ1-5; possibly TRBD1 for D (6 bases). Germline V CDR1 and CDR2: MDHEN, SYDVKM. The CDR3 sequence is 14 residues long. Trimming stripped 3 bases from V and 7 bases from J, with 13 bases between. CDR3 nucleotides: TGTGCCAGCAGTTTTATTGGGGGCAGGCAGCCCCAGCATTTT. It encodes CASSFIGGRQPQHF.

The chain joins TRBV5-6 to TRBJ1-5; D gene unclear. Germline V gene sequence: CDR1 SGHDT, CDR2 YYEEEE. The CDR3 is 15 residues long. Trimming removed 2 bases from V and 3 bases from J, with 12 bases in between. The CDR3: CASSFGGQVNQPQHF. The CDR3 bases are TGTGCCAGCAGCTTCGGAGGGCAGGTCAATCAGCCCCAGCATTTT. The full variable domain, rest sourced from reference TRBV5-6 and TRBJ1-5, is DAGVTQSPTHLIKTRGQQVTLRCSPKSGHDTVSWYQQALGQGPQFIFQYYEEEERQRGNFPDRFSGHQFPNYSSELNVNALLLGDSALYLCASSFGGQVNQPQHFGDGTRLSIL.

The V call is TRBV6-5, the J call TRBJ1-2; no clear D. The CDR3 totals 15 residues. Trimming shortened V by 7 bases and J by 4 bases, and 19 bases separated the two germline ends. In germline, CDR1 is MNHEY, CDR2 SVGAGI. The chain's CDR3 is CASTRPGRASYGYTF. The CDR3 coding sequence is TGTGCCAGCACCCGCCCCGGACGGGCTAGCTATGGCTACACCTTC.

J is TRBJ1-6 and V is TRBV25-1; D might be TRBD1 (5 bases). Per the germline V gene, CDR1 is MGHDK and CDR2 is SYGVNS. The CDR3 contains 15 residues. Deletions cut 2 bases from V and 4 bases from J, with 9 bases between. CDR3 region: CASSEAGGYNSPLHF. The CDR3 nucleotides are TGTGCCAGCAGTGAAGCCGGGGGTTATAATTCACCCCTCCACTTT.

This chain links TRBV5-1 with TRBJ2-3, with 7 nucleotides matching TRBD2. This CDR3 spans 14 amino acids. The germline V gene has CDR1 SGHRS and CDR2 YFSETQ. V trimming: 4 bases; J trimming: 10 bases; junction bases outside the gene matches: 12. The CDR3 bases are TGCGCCAGCAGCCCGGGGGGTCCCCAGTTGGCGCAGTATTTT. Translated: CASSPGGPQLAQYF.

The chain uses TRBV21-1 and TRBJ2-7; TRBD1 reflects the table's D call only, with no check against the DNA. TRBV21-1 is given as a pseudogene. The CDR3 spans 15 residues. The CDR3 DNA is TGTGCCAGCAGCATGCGGGACAGGGGGCCGTACGAGCAGTACTTC. Protein: CASSMRDRGPYEQYF.

The chain has TRBV28 and TRBJ2-5, with TRBD2 identical over 7 bases. Germline V CDR1 and CDR2: MDHEN, SYDVKM. This CDR3 has 15 residues. Unmatched junction bases numbered 9, after V lost 3 bases and J lost 5 bases. In DNA, the CDR3 is TGTGCCAGCAGTTTGGGGGGGAATATAGCGGAGACCCAGTACTTC. It encodes CASSLGGNIAETQYF. Based on the CDR3 plus reference TRBV28 and TRBJ2-5, the full variable domain is DVKVTQSSRYLVKRTGEKVFLECVQDMDHENMFWYRQDPGLGLRLIYFSYDVKMKEKGDIPEGYSVSREKKERFSLILESASTNQTSMYLCASSLGGNIAETQYFGPGTRLLVL.

In its sample, this clone was seen once. The chain employs TRBV12-5 and TRBJ1-1, with D possibly being TRBD1 (5 bases). V was shortened by 1 base and J by 6 bases, with 9 bases between the two germline ends. Germline CDR1 LGHNT, CDR2 FRNRAP. This CDR3 region has 13 residues. CDR3 in amino acids: CASGLARGAEAFF. The CDR3 region has the DNA TGTGCTAGTGGTTTGGCTCGAGGGGCTGAAGCTTTCTTT.

The V gene is TRBV19, the J gene TRBJ2-7; 7 bases align to TRBD1. V shed 8 bases, J shed 1 base, and the junction held 5 bases outside the gene matches. Germline lookup yields CDR1 LNHDA and CDR2 SQIVND (reference sequence). The CDR3 runs to 13 residues. Here the CDR3 DNA reads TGTGCCAGTGGGGACAGAAGATCCTACGAGCAGTACTTC. Amino acids: CASGDRRSYEQYF.

This chain connects TRBV19 to TRBJ1-3, with 8 bases aligning to TRBD1. Germline CDR1 is LNHDA and CDR2 is SQIVND (reference sequence). CDR3 length: 17 residues. V lost 7 bases, J lost 6 bases, and 17 bases stayed unmatched. This chain's CDR3 is CASTLDREGLSANTIYF. In nucleotides, the CDR3 is TGTGCCAGTACCTTGGACAGGGAGGGTCTGTCGGCAAACACCATATATTTT.

This sequence joins TRBV5-4 and TRBJ2-7; unclear D gene. The V gene's germline CDR1 is SGHNT and CDR2 YYREEE (reference sequence). This CDR3 contains 14 residues. V was shortened by 4 bases and J by 0 bases, with 11 bases between the two germline ends. The CDR3 reads CASSPDWSSYEQYF. CDR3 DNA: TGTGCCAGCAGCCCCGATTGGAGCTCCTACGAGCAGTACTTC. The variable domain in full, completed from reference TRBV5-4 and TRBJ2-7, reads ETGVTQSPTHLIKTRGQQVTLRCSSQSGHNTVSWYQQALGQGPQFIFQYYREEENGRGNFPPRFSGLQFPNYSSELNVNALELDDSALYLCASSPDWSSYEQYFGPGTRLTVT.

The chain carries TRBV19 and TRBJ1-6; D possibly corresponds to TRBD1 (5 bases). The CDR3 has 14 amino acids. V gave up 10 bases and J gave up 6 bases, with 16 bases separating them. The germline gives CDR1 LNHDA, CDR2 SQIVND (reference sequence). The CDR3 loop reads CAIGGGKANSPLHF. As DNA, the CDR3 is TGTGCCATCGGGGGGGGTAAAGCTAATTCACCCCTCCACTTT.

This clone was counted a few times. V gene TRBV30 combines with J gene TRBJ1-6; D perhaps matches TRBD1 (5 bases). The CDR3 runs 14 residues. Trimming cost V 2 bases and J 10 bases, with 15 bases left between them. Germline V lookup: CDR1 GTSNPN, CDR2 SVGIG (reference sequence). The CDR3 loop reads CAWSLGRTSSPLHF. CDR3 DNA sequence: TGTGCCTGGAGTCTGGGGCGGACTTCGTCACCCCTCCACTTT.

The rearrangement links TRBV5-1 to TRBJ2-5, with D perhaps being TRBD1 or TRBD2 (6 bases each). This CDR3 region has 15 residues. Germline values: CDR1 SGHRS, CDR2 YFSETQ. V lost 3 bases to trimming and J lost 0 bases, with 12 bases between them. CDR3 residues: CASSSGGTNQETQYF. In DNA form, the CDR3 reads TGCGCCAGCAGCTCCGGCGGGACAAACCAAGAGACCCAGTACTTC.

This chain joins TRBV27 and TRBJ1-4; D is perhaps TRBD1 (5 bases). Germline V lookup: CDR1 MNHEY, CDR2 SMNVEV (reference sequence). The CDR3 extends over 17 amino acids. Trimming took 1 base from V and 8 from J, leaving 20 bases between them. The CDR3 protein is CASSLYPHMGVGEKLFF. Written as DNA, the CDR3 is TGTGCCAGCAGTTTATATCCCCACATGGGGGTTGGAGAAAAACTGTTTTTT.

The gene calls are TRBV25-1 and TRBJ2-5, with D hard to call. The CDR3 extends over 11 amino acids. From germline, CDR1 is MGHDK and CDR2 SYGVNS. V was cut by 6 bases and J by 5 bases, with 7 bases left in between. The CDR3 DNA is TGTGCCAGCAGCCCGCAGGAGACCCAGTACTTC. The encoded protein is CASSPQETQYF.

The chain has TRBV19 and TRBJ1-5; maybe TRBD1 (5 bases). Germline V gene lookup returns CDR1 LNHDA and CDR2 SQIVND (reference sequence). CDR3 length: 15 residues. The V end was cut by 4 bases, the J end by 6 bases, with 16 bases between. The CDR3 is CASSTAGGQGQPQHF. CDR3 DNA: TGTGCCAGTAGTACCGCTGGTGGGCAGGGTCAGCCCCAGCATTTT. Looking up the rest from reference TRBV19 and TRBJ1-5 gives the full variable domain: DGGITQSPKYLFRKEGQNVTLSCEQNLNHDAMYWYRQDPGQGLRLIYYSQIVNDFQKGDIAEGYSVSREKKESFPLTVTSAQKNPTAFYLCASSTAGGQGQPQHFGDGTRLSIL.

V and J are TRBV7-7 and TRBJ2-5; TRBD2 matches 8 bases. V gave up 5 bases and J gave up 1 base; unmatched junction bases: 6. CDR1 SSHAT and CDR2 FNYEAQ come from the germline V gene (reference sequence). This CDR3 has 15 residues. CDR3 sequence reads: CASSRGSGAQETQYF. In nucleotides, the CDR3 is TGTGCCAGCAGCAGGGGTAGCGGGGCCCAAGAGACCCAGTACTTC.

The chain uses TRBV7-3 and TRBJ1-1, with a possible D match to TRBD1 (5 bases). This CDR3 is built from 13 residues. Germline V gives CDR1 SGHTA, CDR2 FQGTGA. The V end was cut by 2 bases, the J end by 2 bases, with 6 bases between. CDR3 DNA sequence: TGTGCCAGCAGCTTAGGGACCAACACTGAAGCTTTCTTT. This gives the protein CASSLGTNTEAFF.

This chain uses TRBV29-1 with TRBJ2-5; the match to TRBD1 covers 9 bases. The J call could be wrong; TRBJ2-7 is a better fit for the DNA end. There are 12 residues in the CDR3. Looked up from germline, CDR1 is SQVTM and CDR2 is ANQGSEA. Here the CDR3 reads CSVGGQGDEQYF. The CDR3 DNA sequence: TGCAGCGTTGGGGGACAGGGTGACGAGCAGTACTTC.

The genes are TRBV10-3 and TRBJ1-3, with 9 bases that match TRBD1. J was trimmed by 8 bases and V by 4 bases; bases with no gene match: 12. This CDR3 has 16 amino acids. The germline V gene has CDR1 ENHRY and CDR2 SYGVKD. CDR3 sequence reads: CAISGDRQGGPDTIYF. The CDR3 nucleotides read TGTGCCATCAGTGGAGACCGACAGGGGGGCCCGGACACCATATATTTT.

The chain has TRBV10-1 and TRBJ2-1; D uncertain. Germline CDR1 is WNHNN and CDR2 is SYGVQD (reference sequence). The CDR3 contains 13 residues. V was pared by 0 bases and J by 8 bases, with 8 bases between. The CDR3 protein is CASSESGIDEQFF. DNA of the CDR3: TGCGCCAGCAGTGAGTCGGGGATCGATGAGCAGTTCTTC.

V and J are TRBV30 and TRBJ2-7; 10 bases fit TRBD1. CDR1 is GTSNPN, CDR2 SVGIG, per germline (reference sequence). The trim removed 5 bases at V and 4 bases at J, leaving 2 bases unmatched. The CDR3 length is 12 residues. The CDR3 here is CAWGQGEYEQYF. In nucleotides, the CDR3 is TGTGCCTGGGGACAGGGGGAGTACGAGCAGTACTTC.

This chain joins TRBV30 and TRBJ1-5; the D is unclear. In germline, CDR1 is GTSNPN, CDR2 SVGIG (reference sequence). CDR3 size: 13 residues. With 3 bases removed from V and 4 bases from J, the gap between germline ends came to 10 bases. CDR3 nucleotides: TGTGCCTGGAGGGGTAACATAAATCAGCCCCAGCATTTT. Protein sequence: CAWRGNINQPQHF.

J is TRBJ1-2 and V is TRBV4-2; D perhaps matches TRBD1 (5 bases). Per germline, CDR1 LGHNA and CDR2 YNFKEQ. This CDR3 is 14 amino acids long. V shed 0 bases and J shed 5 bases, with 10 bases lying between them. Written as DNA, the CDR3 is TGTGCCAGCAGCCAAGATCTTGGACAATATGGCTACACCTTC. This gives the protein CASSQDLGQYGYTF.

The chain uses TRBV28 and TRBJ2-1; 7 nucleotides line up with TRBD1. The CDR3 consists of 15 residues. After removal of 7 bases from V and 4 bases from J, the junction contained 10 bases not matched to a gene. From germline, CDR1 is MDHEN and CDR2 SYDVKM. The CDR3 sequence: CASTPATGMYNEQFF. CDR3 nucleotides: TGTGCCAGCACCCCCGCGACAGGGATGTACAATGAGCAGTTCTTC.

The chain joins TRBV4-3 to TRBJ1-4; D is uncertain. CDR3 size: 15 residues. Trimming removed 0 bases from V and 0 bases from J, with 5 bases in between. Germline V gene data show CDR1 as LGHNA and CDR2 as YSLEER. CDR3 nucleotides: TGCGCCAGCAGCCAAGAGGGCGCAACTAATGAAAAACTGTTTTTT. Its translation is CASSQEGATNEKLFF.

CDR3 region: CASSLTGRSPLHF. Written as DNA, the CDR3 is TGTGCCAGCAGCTTGACAGGGCGGTCACCCCTCCACTTT. V gene TRBV11-2 combines with J gene TRBJ1-6; 7 nucleotides match TRBD1. There are 13 residues in the CDR3. Looked up from germline, CDR1 is SGHAT and CDR2 is FQNNGV. With 3 bases clipped from V and 10 bases from J, the junction kept 3 bases outside the gene matches.